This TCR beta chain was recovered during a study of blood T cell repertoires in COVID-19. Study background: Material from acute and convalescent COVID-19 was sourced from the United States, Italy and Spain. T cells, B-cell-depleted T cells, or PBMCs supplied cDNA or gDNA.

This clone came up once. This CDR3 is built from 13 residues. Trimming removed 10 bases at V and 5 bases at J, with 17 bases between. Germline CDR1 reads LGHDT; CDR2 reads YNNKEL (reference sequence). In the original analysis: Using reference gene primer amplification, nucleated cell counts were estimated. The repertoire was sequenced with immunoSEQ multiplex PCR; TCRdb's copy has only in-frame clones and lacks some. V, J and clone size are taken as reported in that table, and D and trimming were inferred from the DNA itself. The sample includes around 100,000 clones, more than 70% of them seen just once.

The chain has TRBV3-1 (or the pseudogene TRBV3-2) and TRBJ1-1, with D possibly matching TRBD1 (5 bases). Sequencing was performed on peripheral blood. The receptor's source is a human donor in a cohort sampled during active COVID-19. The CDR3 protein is CATATQGGTEAFF. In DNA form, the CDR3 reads TGTGCCACCGCGACGCAGGGAGGTACTGAAGCTTTCTTT.